This T cell receptor beta chain was retrieved from a study of shared T cell receptors in the human thymus. Measured with immunoSEQ multiplex PCR; TCRdb has only the in-frame clones, and not every one. The table lists approximately 580,000 clones, around 82% of them singletons, with about 0.013% in the top ten. V lost 0 bases and J lost 0, with 11 bases in between. CDR1 and CDR2 from the germline V gene are MNHEY and SVGAGI. The CDR3 contains 16 residues. The sample also formed part of further work on human thymus T cells. That publication notes: Infants, healthy and Finnish, who were having corrective surgery for congenital heart defects served as donors. In corrective heart surgery, resections were taken, and these provided the thymus tissue. An apparent bias in V and J gene usage was seen in thymic and blood repertoires. Highly overlapping thymic repertoires among unrelated individuals were reported in related research.

The rearrangement joins TRBV6-5 to TRBJ1-1; D is undetermined. The sequence was obtained from a boy in the first two years of life with a congenital heart defect. The sequenced material came from thymocytes. The CDR3 region is CASSYSERRLNTEAFF. The CDR3 DNA sequence: TGTGCCAGCAGTTACTCAGAGCGCAGACTGAACACTGAAGCTTTCTTT.